Listed here are 14 T cell receptor beta chains from one sample, sequenced in a study of CD4 T cells in relation to SARS-CoV-2 and coronaviruses. These TCRs' antigens remain unknown. CD4+ T cells from unexposed donors were obtained before the COVID-19 pandemic (2011-2018). CD4+ T cells were isolated from the cells after around eleven days of culture. TCRdb's copy holds only in-frame clones and misses some; the assay was immunoSEQ multiplex PCR. The table shows approximately 19,000 clones, with roughly 76% occurring only once. The source material was CD4+ T cells from PBMCs, cultured in vitro. Receptor source: a human donor in good health.

This clone occurred a few times. This rearrangement joins TRBV6-2 or TRBV6-3 to TRBJ1-5; D is uncertain. This CDR3 has 14 residues. The germline V gene has CDR1 MNHEY and CDR2 SVGEGT. V lost 3 bases, J lost 2 bases, and 8 bases lay in between. CDR3 residues: CASSYQAGNQPQHF. CDR3 bases: TGTGCCAGCAGTTATCAGGCGGGCAATCAGCCCCAGCATTTT.

This clone was observed a few times. The V and J genes are TRBV27 and TRBJ2-7, with 8 positions matching TRBD1. The length of the CDR3 is 14 residues. V was pared by 2 bases and J by 5 bases, with 5 bases of the junction left unmatched. CDR1 and CDR2 (germline): MNHEY, SMNVEV (reference sequence). The CDR3 loop reads CASSLQGARNEQYF. The CDR3 DNA reads as TGTGCCAGCAGTTTACAGGGGGCTCGGAACGAGCAGTACTTC.

CDR3 coding DNA: TGTGCCAGCTCACCTGGATTCGGGAGCGAAGAGACCCAGTACTTC. Translating gives CASSPGFGSEETQYF. This chain uses TRBV18 with TRBJ2-5; perhaps TRBD2 as D (6 bases). The CDR3 loop spans 15 amino acids. The ends were cut back, 3 bases at V and 3 bases at J, with 14 bases in the middle. CDR1 is KGHSH and CDR2 is LQKENI in the germline V gene.

The genes are TRBV5-1 and TRBJ2-1, with 7 bases matching TRBD2. CDR3 size: 15 residues. Unmatched junction bases numbered 1, after V lost 1 base and J lost 0 bases. CDR1 SGHRS and CDR2 YFSETQ come from the germline V gene. CDR3 nucleotide sequence: TGCGCCAGCAGCTTGAGGACTAGCTCCTACAATGAGCAGTTCTTC. It translates to CASSLRTSSYNEQFF.

This clone has more than one count but fewer than ten. The rearrangement uses TRBV3-1 (or the pseudogene TRBV3-2) and TRBJ2-7, with 7 bases aligning to TRBD2. In germline, CDR1 is LGHDT, CDR2 YNNKEL (reference sequence). V shed 6 bases and J 1 base; nucleotides not matched to a gene: 12. This CDR3 spans 16 amino acids. CDR3 sequence (DNA): TGTGCCAGCAGGCCCGGGGGGACGCTGACTTCCTACGAGCAGTACTTC. This translates into CASRPGGTLTSYEQYF.

In this sample, this clone turned up a few times. The chain employs TRBV7-2 and TRBJ1-5; 7 bases line up with TRBD1. Trimming at V came to 2 bases and at J to 7 bases, leaving 8 bases not matched to a gene. CDR1 is SGHTA and CDR2 is FQGNSA in the germline V gene. This CDR3 is built from 15 residues. The CDR3 bases are TGTGCCAGCAGCTTACAGACAGGGCCGGGACAGCCCCAGCATTTT. Translated, it gives CASSLQTGPGQPQHF.

This clone was observed a few times. The V gene is TRBV9, the J gene TRBJ2-2; TRBD2 is a possible D gene (5 bases). The CDR3 consists of 14 residues. CDR1 and CDR2 (germline): SGDLS, YYNGEE. The germline V and J ends were trimmed by 5 bases and 2 bases, with 10 bases remaining between them. Written as DNA, the CDR3 is TGTGCCAGCAGAAGATCGGGAAACACCGGGGAGCTGTTTTTT. Translating it yields CASRRSGNTGELFF.

The chain's CDR3 is CASSSIRGDYEQYF. DNA for the CDR3: TGTGCCAGCAGCTCCATCCGGGGGGACTACGAGCAGTACTTC. This rearrangement joins TRBV21-1 to TRBJ2-7; the table's D call, TRBD2, has no DNA check behind it. TRBV21-1 is a documented pseudogene. This CDR3 contains 14 residues.

This clone was recorded only once. CDR3 loop: CASRAGSGKTQYF. CDR3 bases: TGTGCCAGCAGGGCGGGATCCGGAAAGACCCAGTACTTC. The chain is built from TRBV25-1 and TRBJ2-5, with D perhaps TRBD2 (6 bases). The CDR3 has 13 residues. Per germline, CDR1 MGHDK and CDR2 SYGVNS. Trimming stripped 6 bases from V and 6 bases from J, with 14 bases between.

This clone was observed once. The V call is TRBV4-2, the J call TRBJ1-2, with a possible D match to TRBD1 (6 bases). V was clipped by 0 bases and J by 2 bases, with 13 bases between them. The CDR3 loop spans 16 amino acids. Per germline, CDR1 LGHNA and CDR2 YNFKEQ. This chain's CDR3 is CASSQDHMGANYGYTF. The CDR3 DNA is TGTGCCAGCAGCCAAGATCATATGGGGGCGAACTATGGCTACACCTTC.

In its sample, this clone is medium-sized (0.01 to 0.1%). J is TRBJ1-5 and V is TRBV19, with D unresolved. Germline V gene data show CDR1 as LNHDA and CDR2 as SQIVND (reference sequence). The V gene lost 9 bases and the J gene lost 0 bases, with 21 bases spanning the gap. The CDR3 is made up of 17 amino acids. CDR3 residues: CASSPDGSKYSNQPQHF. The CDR3 region has the DNA TGTGCCAGCAGTCCTGATGGCAGCAAATATAGCAATCAGCCCCAGCATTTT.

The chain couples TRBV14 to TRBJ2-1; D may be TRBD1 or TRBD2 (5 bases each). The germline V gene has CDR1 SGHDN and CDR2 FVKESK. The CDR3 is 16 residues long. Trimming stripped 2 bases from V and 4 bases from J, with 15 bases between. CDR3 DNA: TGTGCCAGCAGCCAACTCCCGGGGACCGCGTACAATGAGCAGTTCTTC. Encoded protein: CASSQLPGTAYNEQFF.

The rearrangement uses TRBV7-6 and TRBJ2-5; D gene unclear. The CDR3 spans 12 residues. V was clipped by 0 bases and J by 6 bases, with 5 bases between them. Per germline, CDR1 SGHVS and CDR2 FNYEAQ. The CDR3 DNA sequence: TGTGCCAGCAGCTTAGCTGGCAAGACCCAGTACTTC. Translation: CASSLAGKTQYF.

This rearrangement joins TRBV12-5 to TRBJ2-6; the D is unclear. The V gene's germline CDR1 is LGHNT and CDR2 FRNRAP. V shed 7 bases and J shed 1 base, with 14 bases lying between them. The CDR3 runs 16 residues. CDR3 bases: TGTGCTAGTGTTGGCAGACTCCTATCTGGGGCCAACGTCCTGACTTTC. It encodes CASVGRLLSGANVLTF.